Listed here are 3 T cell receptor beta chains from one sample, sequenced in a study of control samples from healthy donors and cancer patients. TCRdb's table, derived via immunoSEQ multiplex PCR, lists solely in-frame clones and lacks some. The sample has about 51,000 clones; around 90% are singletons. Material for sequencing was PBMCs. The receptors originated from a man aged 35-49 years with colorectal cancer.

This chain uses TRBV5-6 with TRBJ2-7; D is possibly TRBD1 (5 bases). This CDR3 has 14 amino acids. Trimming removed 4 bases at V and 3 bases at J, with 14 bases between. The germline CDR1 and CDR2 sequences are SGHDT and YYEEEE. The CDR3 loop is CASSPVAGYYEQYF. The CDR3 coding sequence is TGTGCCAGCAGCCCGGTGGCAGGGTACTACGAGCAGTACTTC.

The CDR3 nucleotides read TGTGCCAGCAGAACAACAGGGACTGGAAACACCATATATTTT. Amino acids: CASRTTGTGNTIYF. The rearrangement joins TRBV6-6 to TRBJ1-3; possibly TRBD1 for D (6 bases). The V end lost 6 bases, the J end lost 2 bases, and 11 bases lay between the germline ends. The CDR3 contains 14 residues. The V gene's germline CDR1 is MNHNY and CDR2 SVGAGI (reference sequence).

This clone was seen only a few times. The chain uses TRBV3-1 (or the pseudogene TRBV3-2) and TRBJ1-1; no clear D. The CDR3 is 13 residues long. Between the trimmed V and J ends, which lost 0 bases and 9 bases, there was a span of 11 bases. CDR1 and CDR2 (germline): LGHDT, YNNKEL (reference sequence). Here the CDR3 DNA reads TGTGCCAGCAGCCAAGATAGGGCGACTCAAGCTTTCTTT. Its protein product is CASSQDRATQAFF.